The 18 T cell receptor beta chains listed next were all sequenced from one sample in a study of blood T cell repertoires in COVID-19. Produced via immunoSEQ multiplex PCR; TCRdb's table is partial and in-frame only. The profile covers tens of thousands of clones, with 65% to 90% appearing a single time and approximately 15% taken by the ten largest. The sample comprised peripheral blood. These receptors were collected from an elderly woman with active or convalescent COVID-19.

V usage is TRBV7-9 and J usage is TRBJ1-6, with D possibly being TRBD1 (5 bases). The CDR3 is made up of 16 amino acids. Germline CDR1 is SEHNR and CDR2 is FQNEAQ (reference sequence). V was pared by 5 bases and J by 7 bases, with 18 bases between. As DNA, the CDR3 is TGTGCCAGCAGCGTCACCCCGGGACTGATAAATTCACCCCTCCACTTT. It specifies CASSVTPGLINSPLHF.

This clone was counted a few times. This rearrangement joins TRBV4-1 to TRBJ1-2; D uncertain. V was cut by 1 base and J by 6 bases, with 12 bases left in between. This CDR3 contains 14 residues. Per the germline V gene, CDR1 is MGHRA and CDR2 is YSYEKL. The CDR3: CASSQVRSQDGYTF. The CDR3 region has the DNA TGCGCCAGCAGCCAAGTGCGCAGTCAGGATGGCTACACCTTC.

DNA for the CDR3: TGTGCCAGCAGTGAACCCTCCGGCGCGGGGGGAGTGGCAGATACGCAGTATTTT. Its protein is CASSEPSGAGGVADTQYF. The chain links TRBV25-1 to TRBJ2-3, with TRBD2 matching 8 bases. The CDR3 has 18 residues. The J segment lost 4 bases and the V segment lost 2 bases, leaving 14 bases of the junction unmatched. Germline V gene lookup returns CDR1 MGHDK and CDR2 SYGVNS.

The rearrangement uses TRBV28 and TRBJ2-3; a weak D match, TRBD2 (6 bases). This CDR3 is 23 amino acids long. The germline V gene has CDR1 MDHEN and CDR2 SYDVKM. V was shortened by 5 bases and J by 1 base, with 37 bases between the two germline ends. The CDR3 DNA is TGTGCCAGCAGTGTCACCCTGTTCCAATCTCCTAGCGCCTCCCGATCGGGCACAGATACGCAGTATTTT. The encoded protein is CASSVTLFQSPSASRSGTDTQYF. Full variable domain (rest looked up from reference TRBV28 and TRBJ2-3): DVKVTQSSRYLVKRTGEKVFLECVQDMDHENMFWYRQDPGLGLRLIYFSYDVKMKEKGDIPEGYSVSREKKERFSLILESASTNQTSMYLCASSVTLFQSPSASRSGTDTQYFGPGTRLTVL.

The chain recombines TRBV6-2 or TRBV6-3 with TRBJ2-7, with 9 bases lining up with TRBD1. Looked up from germline, CDR1 is MNHEY and CDR2 is SVGEGT. The trim removed 4 bases at V and 6 bases at J, leaving 7 bases unmatched. The CDR3 has 14 amino acids. CDR3 nucleotides: TGTGCCAGCAGTTCGGACAGGGGTTTTGGCGAGCAGTACTTC. As protein: CASSSDRGFGEQYF.

The genes are TRBV19 and TRBJ2-1; D is unresolved. The germline V gene encodes CDR1 LNHDA and CDR2 SQIVND (reference sequence). Trimming removed 1 base from V and 1 base from J, with 8 bases in between. This CDR3 region has 15 residues. This CDR3 is CASSIAPGSYNEQFF. CDR3 DNA sequence: TGTGCCAGTAGTATAGCCCCAGGATCCTACAATGAGCAGTTCTTC. Variable domain in full (rest from reference TRBV19 and TRBJ2-1): DGGITQSPKYLFRKEGQNVTLSCEQNLNHDAMYWYRQDPGQGLRLIYYSQIVNDFQKGDIAEGYSVSREKKESFPLTVTSAQKNPTAFYLCASSIAPGSYNEQFFGPGTRLTVL.

This clone was seen more than once but under ten times. This chain connects TRBV9 to TRBJ1-2, with D unclear. The length of the CDR3 is 13 residues. CDR1 is SGDLS, CDR2 YYNGEE, per germline. V lost 4 bases, J lost 3 bases, and 10 bases lay in between. The chain's CDR3 is CASSLDGDYGYTF. Written as DNA, the CDR3 is TGTGCCAGCAGCCTTGACGGGGACTATGGCTACACCTTC. Based on the CDR3 plus reference TRBV9 and TRBJ1-2, the full variable domain is DSGVTQTPKHLITATGQRVTLRCSPRSGDLSVYWYQQSLDQGLQFLIQYYNGEERAKGNILERFSAQQFPDLHSELNLSSLELGDSALYFCASSLDGDYGYTFGSGTRLTVV.

Only a few counts were recorded for this clone. The chain couples TRBV10-3 to TRBJ2-3; TRBD2 matches at 9 bases. The germline CDR1 and CDR2 sequences are ENHRY and SYGVKD. The CDR3 has 13 residues. V lost 10 bases and J lost 5; bases outside the gene matches: 7. The CDR3 protein is CATGVAGVDTQYF. CDR3 sequence (DNA): TGTGCCACCGGCGTAGCGGGAGTAGATACGCAGTATTTT.

This clone has just a few counts. DNA for the CDR3: TGTGCCAGCAGTGAGGGCCGAGATGGCTACACCTTC. Amino acid sequence: CASSEGRDGYTF. The chain joins TRBV2 to TRBJ1-2; D is unresolved. CDR3 length equals 12 residues. Germline assignment: CDR1 SNHLY and CDR2 FYNNEI. Between the trimmed V and J ends, which lost 3 bases and 6 bases, there was a span of 8 bases.

This sequence joins TRBV5-6 and TRBJ1-2, with D unclear. The CDR3 is 13 amino acids. In germline, CDR1 is SGHDT, CDR2 YYEEEE. Trimming pared 4 bases from V and 4 bases from J, leaving 11 bases between. CDR3 DNA: TGTGCCAGCAGCCCTAGCCTAACCTATGGCTACACCTTC. Its protein is CASSPSLTYGYTF.

The rearrangement links TRBV9 to TRBJ2-1, with TRBD2 matching 16 bases. J gave up 2 bases and V 3 bases, and 11 bases lay outside the gene matches. The CDR3 is 20 amino acids. Germline CDR1 is SGDLS and CDR2 is YYNGEE. The CDR3 nucleotides read TGTGCCAGCAGCGCCGTCCCGGGACTAGCGGGAGGGGGGGCCTACAATGAGCAGTTCTTC. Translation: CASSAVPGLAGGGAYNEQFF.

The chain carries TRBV20-1 and TRBJ1-2, with a tentative D call TRBD1 (5 bases). The germline V gene has CDR1 DFQATT and CDR2 SNEGSKA (reference sequence). The ends were cut back, 3 bases at V and 7 bases at J, with 12 bases in the middle. The CDR3 is 12 residues long. Here the CDR3 reads CSASPGGTGYTF. The CDR3 DNA reads as TGCAGTGCTAGTCCCGGGGGGACTGGCTACACCTTC.

This clone was found a few times. V usage is TRBV27 and J usage is TRBJ2-5; the D gene is possibly TRBD1 (5 bases). Trimming shortened V by 3 bases and J by 2 bases, and 7 bases separated the two germline ends. CDR3 size: 13 residues. Per the germline V gene, CDR1 is MNHEY and CDR2 is SMNVEV (reference sequence). The CDR3 DNA is TGTGCCAGCAGTTTCACAGGACAAGAGACCCAGTACTTC. It yields the protein CASSFTGQETQYF.

This sequence joins TRBV4-3 and TRBJ2-2; 10 bases map to TRBD1. V lost 4 bases and J lost 7; bases outside the gene matches: 12. There are 17 residues in the CDR3. Germline-derived CDR1 and CDR2 are LGHNA and YSLEER. The CDR3 loop reads CASSRDPGQGIIGELFF. CDR3 in DNA: TGCGCCAGCAGCCGAGACCCGGGACAGGGGATTATCGGGGAGCTGTTTTTT.

V and J are TRBV3-1 (or the pseudogene TRBV3-2) and TRBJ2-5; 8 bases are a match to TRBD2. V gave up 11 bases and J gave up 5 bases; unmatched junction bases: 4. This CDR3 region has 11 residues. CDR1 and CDR2 from the germline V gene are LGHDT and YNNKEL (reference sequence). CDR3 region: CASGGLETQYF. CDR3 coding DNA: TGTGCCTCGGGGGGGCTGGAGACCCAGTACTTC.

The V and J genes are TRBV7-9 and TRBJ1-4, with D uncertain. Deletions cut 5 bases from V and 2 bases from J, with 12 bases between. CDR1 is SEHNR and CDR2 is FQNEAQ in the germline V gene (reference sequence). The CDR3 has 15 residues. CDR3 sequence: CASSQRSGTNEKLFF. The CDR3 DNA sequence: TGTGCCAGCAGCCAGAGGTCTGGGACTAATGAAAAACTGTTTTTT.

This chain links TRBV10-3 with TRBJ2-1, with D perhaps TRBD2 (6 bases). CDR1 and CDR2 (germline): ENHRY, SYGVKD. Deletions cut 4 bases from V and 7 bases from J, with 8 bases between. The CDR3 covers 12 residues. The CDR3 DNA is TGTGCCATCAGTGGGGAGGAAAATGAGCAGTTCTTC. Its translation: CAISGEENEQFF.

V usage is TRBV7-8 and J usage is TRBJ1-5, with TRBD1 identical over 8 bases. The germline V gene has CDR1 SGHVS and CDR2 FQNEAQ. V trimming: 5 bases; J trimming: 3 bases; junction bases outside the gene matches: 6. The CDR3 length is 15 residues. The CDR3 DNA sequence: TGTGCCAGCAGCCGAGACAGGGGAACCAATCAGCCCCAGCATTTT. Translation: CASSRDRGTNQPQHF.